This is a list of T cell receptor beta chains from one sample in a study of blood T cell repertoires in COVID-19. Produced via immunoSEQ multiplex PCR; TCRdb's table is partial and in-frame only. The sample lists over 110,000 clones; over 70% were seen once. Material: PBMCs or T cells enriched from blood (not recorded which). Every receptor here comes from a man aged 45-65 years in a cohort exposed to, infected with or recovered from COVID-19 (not recorded which). Both conserved end residues are part of each CDR3. The order of the fields is clone size, J gene, V gene, D gene, CDR3 DNA, CDR3 protein. The D gene is left open where the match is weak. For some rows the clone size is stated as once, few or many, or as a class when expanded; others skip it.

clone_size: NA
j_call: TRBJ2-1
v_call: TRBV11-2
d_call: NA
cdr3_nt: TGTGCCAGCAGCTCGGACTGGAAGCAGTTCTTC
cdr3_aa: CASSSDWKQFF

clone_size: NA
j_call: TRBJ1-5
v_call: TRBV7-9
d_call: TRBD1
cdr3_nt: TGTGCCAGCAGCTTAGCCACAGGGCAGGGGGGGCCCCAGCATTTT
cdr3_aa: CASSLATGQGGPQHF

clone_size: NA
j_call: TRBJ1-3
v_call: TRBV3-1/TRBV3-2
d_call: TRBD1
cdr3_nt: TGTGCCAGCAGCCCCTCGACAGGGGGTGGAAACACCATATATTTT
cdr3_aa: CASSPSTGGGNTIYF

clone_size: NA
j_call: TRBJ2-1
v_call: TRBV4-3
d_call: TRBD2
cdr3_nt: TGCGCCAGCAGCCAAGATACTAGCGGGTACAATGAGCAGTTCTTC
cdr3_aa: CASSQDTSGYNEQFF

clone_size: many
j_call: TRBJ1-1
v_call: TRBV2
d_call: TRBD1
cdr3_nt: TGTGCCAGCAGAGAGAAACAGGGGGCCGAGACTGAAGCTTTCTTT
cdr3_aa: CASREKQGAETEAFF

clone_size: once
j_call: TRBJ2-2
v_call: TRBV11-3
d_call: TRBD2
cdr3_nt: TGTGCCAGCAGCTCTGAAGCGGGAGTGGATACCGGGGAGCTGTTTTTT
cdr3_aa: CASSSEAGVDTGELFF

clone_size: once
j_call: TRBJ1-4
v_call: TRBV9
d_call: NA
cdr3_nt: TGTGCCAGCAGCGTAGCTACGGGGCAGGGGAATGAAAAACTGTTTTTT
cdr3_aa: CASSVATGQGNEKLFF

clone_size: NA
j_call: TRBJ1-2
v_call: TRBV18
d_call: TRBD1
cdr3_nt: TGTGCCAGCTCACCGCAGACAGGGAACTATGGCTACACCTTC
cdr3_aa: CASSPQTGNYGYTF

clone_size: NA
j_call: TRBJ2-7
v_call: TRBV5-1
d_call: TRBD1
cdr3_nt: TGCGCCAGCAGCTTGGGACAGGGCACCCTCCAGGGCGAGCAGTACTTC
cdr3_aa: CASSLGQGTLQGEQYF

clone_size: NA
j_call: TRBJ2-7
v_call: TRBV5-1
d_call: TRBD1
cdr3_nt: TGCGCCAGCCGGTCCACAGGGGGCGGTTACGAGCAGTACTTC
cdr3_aa: CASRSTGGGYEQYF

clone_size: NA
j_call: TRBJ1-3
v_call: TRBV12-5
d_call: NA
cdr3_nt: TGTGCTAGTGGTTTGCTTCTCGGGACACCTGGAAACACCATATATTTT
cdr3_aa: CASGLLLGTPGNTIYF

clone_size: NA
j_call: TRBJ1-1
v_call: TRBV7-9
d_call: NA
cdr3_nt: TGTGCCACCCAGGGTCTACAAGGTCCAACTTTCTTT
cdr3_aa: CATQGLQGPTFF

clone_size: NA
j_call: TRBJ1-1
v_call: TRBV6-1
d_call: NA
cdr3_nt: TGTGCCAGCAGTGAAGCGGACAGACGGGGCACTGAAGCTTTCTTT
cdr3_aa: CASSEADRRGTEAFF

clone_size: NA
j_call: TRBJ2-1
v_call: TRBV4-1
d_call: NA
cdr3_nt: TGCGCCAGCACCAGGGCTTCTGGCTACAATGAGCAGTTCTTC
cdr3_aa: CASTRASGYNEQFF

clone_size: NA
j_call: TRBJ2-7
v_call: TRBV4-1
d_call: TRBD2
cdr3_nt: TGCGCCAGCAGCTACGGGACTAGCGGGGGCACTTCCTACGAGCAGTACTTC
cdr3_aa: CASSYGTSGGTSYEQYF

clone_size: NA
j_call: TRBJ1-5
v_call: TRBV28
d_call: NA
cdr3_nt: TGTGCCAGCAGTTCCCCGATGGGAGTACAGCCCCAGCATTTT
cdr3_aa: CASSSPMGVQPQHF

clone_size: NA
j_call: TRBJ2-2
v_call: TRBV29-1
d_call: TRBD2
cdr3_nt: TGCAGCGTTGTTTATGGCGGGAGCGGCACCGGGGAGCTGTTTTTT
cdr3_aa: CSVVYGGSGTGELFF

clone_size: NA
j_call: TRBJ2-3
v_call: TRBV7-2
d_call: NA
cdr3_nt: TGTGCCAGCAGCATCCGCAGGGGTGGAGGTACGCAGTATTTT
cdr3_aa: CASSIRRGGGTQYF

clone_size: NA
j_call: TRBJ2-4
v_call: TRBV6-5
d_call: TRBD2
cdr3_nt: TGTGCCAGCAGCCCCTCCATAGCGGGGCGTGACATTCAGTACTTC
cdr3_aa: CASSPSIAGRDIQYF

clone_size: NA
j_call: TRBJ2-1
v_call: TRBV4-3
d_call: NA
cdr3_nt: TGCGCCAGCAGCCAAGATCTTCATACTATCTTCTCTAATGAGCAGTTCTTC
cdr3_aa: CASSQDLHTIFSNEQFF

clone_size: once
j_call: TRBJ2-2
v_call: TRBV29-1
d_call: TRBD2
cdr3_nt: TGCAGCGGGCGCGGGACTAGCGGGACCGCGAACACCGGGGAGCTGTTTTTT
cdr3_aa: CSGRGTSGTANTGELFF

clone_size: NA
j_call: TRBJ2-5
v_call: TRBV3-1/TRBV3-2
d_call: NA
cdr3_nt: TGTGCCAGCAGCCATGCAGGGTTGGCTAGTCAAGAGACCCAGTACTTC
cdr3_aa: CASSHAGLASQETQYF

clone_size: NA
j_call: TRBJ2-7
v_call: TRBV7-2
d_call: TRBD2
cdr3_nt: TGTGCCAGCACCCAGGGCGGGGGAGGGTACGAGCAGTACTTC
cdr3_aa: CASTQGGGGYEQYF

clone_size: once
j_call: TRBJ2-7
v_call: TRBV12-1
d_call: NA
cdr3_nt: TGTGCCAGCAGCCTTAGACAGGGGCACCAGACCTACGAGCAGTACTTC
cdr3_aa: CASSLRQGHQTYEQYF

clone_size: NA
j_call: TRBJ1-2
v_call: TRBV2
d_call: NA
cdr3_nt: TGTGCCAGCAGCCTGGCGGGGGGAGGAGGCGGCTACACCTTC
cdr3_aa: CASSLAGGGGGYTF

clone_size: NA
j_call: TRBJ2-3
v_call: TRBV9
d_call: NA
cdr3_nt: TGTGCCAGCAGCGCACAGTTCACAGATACGCAGTATTTT
cdr3_aa: CASSAQFTDTQYF

clone_size: NA
j_call: TRBJ2-7
v_call: TRBV11-1
d_call: TRBD1
cdr3_nt: TGTGCCAGCAGCTTTGGGGGACAGGGAACCTACGAGCAGTACTTC
cdr3_aa: CASSFGGQGTYEQYF

clone_size: NA
j_call: TRBJ1-2
v_call: TRBV6-6
d_call: TRBD1
cdr3_nt: TGTGCCAGCAGTCAACCGGGACAGGGTAGAAATGGCTACACCTTC
cdr3_aa: CASSQPGQGRNGYTF

clone_size: NA
j_call: TRBJ2-7
v_call: TRBV7-9
d_call: NA
cdr3_nt: TGTGCCAGCAGCTTACGCGACAGTCCGGTCTACGAGCAGTACTTC
cdr3_aa: CASSLRDSPVYEQYF

clone_size: NA
j_call: TRBJ2-5
v_call: TRBV7-2
d_call: TRBD1
cdr3_nt: TGTGCCAGCAGCTTACTAGGGGGCAGGGAGACCCAGTACTTC
cdr3_aa: CASSLLGGRETQYF

clone_size: NA
j_call: TRBJ2-5
v_call: TRBV13
d_call: NA
cdr3_nt: TGTGCCAGCAGCCAAGGGACTGCGAGTGAGACCCAGTACTTC
cdr3_aa: CASSQGTASETQYF

clone_size: once
j_call: TRBJ1-2
v_call: TRBV7-8
d_call: NA
cdr3_nt: TGTGCCAGCAGCTCGAGGAACGAGGACTATGGCTACACCTTC
cdr3_aa: CASSSRNEDYGYTF

clone_size: NA
j_call: TRBJ2-7
v_call: TRBV28
d_call: TRBD1
cdr3_nt: TGTGCCAGCAGTTTATCCCCTCAGGGGGCCTACGAGCAGTACTTC
cdr3_aa: CASSLSPQGAYEQYF

clone_size: NA
j_call: TRBJ2-7
v_call: TRBV5-1
d_call: TRBD2
cdr3_nt: TGCGCCAGCAGCTTCGGGGGGAAGGCCTACGAGCAGTACTTC
cdr3_aa: CASSFGGKAYEQYF

clone_size: NA
j_call: TRBJ2-5
v_call: TRBV7-2
d_call: TRBD2
cdr3_nt: TGTGCCAGCAGCCCTCAAGCGGGAGTAGGGGAGACCCAGTACTTC
cdr3_aa: CASSPQAGVGETQYF

clone_size: NA
j_call: TRBJ1-5
v_call: TRBV29-1
d_call: NA
cdr3_nt: TGCAGCGTTGGGGGCCTCACTCCCAATCAGCCCCAGCATTTT
cdr3_aa: CSVGGLTPNQPQHF

clone_size: NA
j_call: TRBJ1-3
v_call: TRBV3-1/TRBV3-2
d_call: NA
cdr3_nt: TGTGCCAGCAGCCAAGCCGCGTTCTCTGGAAACACCATATATTTT
cdr3_aa: CASSQAAFSGNTIYF

clone_size: NA
j_call: TRBJ1-4
v_call: TRBV19
d_call: NA
cdr3_nt: TGTGCCAGTAGTATTGAGGGATCTGGGTCTAATGAAAAACTGTTTTTT
cdr3_aa: CASSIEGSGSNEKLFF

clone_size: NA
j_call: TRBJ1-1
v_call: TRBV12-3/TRBV12-4
d_call: NA
cdr3_nt: TGTGCCAGCAGTTTGGGACAGAACACTGAAGCTTTCTTT
cdr3_aa: CASSLGQNTEAFF

clone_size: NA
j_call: TRBJ1-2
v_call: TRBV9
d_call: TRBD1
cdr3_nt: TGTGCCAGCAGCGTAGGACCCCCCCCGTTCCGGGACAGGGTCCCCGATGGCTACACCTTC
cdr3_aa: CASSVGPPPFRDRVPDGYTF

clone_size: few
j_call: TRBJ2-7
v_call: TRBV5-1
d_call: TRBD2
cdr3_nt: TGCGCCAGCAGCGGAACTAGCGGTGTCTACGAGCAGTACTTC
cdr3_aa: CASSGTSGVYEQYF

clone_size: NA
j_call: TRBJ2-5
v_call: TRBV18
d_call: NA
cdr3_nt: TGTGCCAGCTCACCCCTAGCGTCTCTGGAGACCCAGTACTTC
cdr3_aa: CASSPLASLETQYF

clone_size: few
j_call: TRBJ1-2
v_call: TRBV9
d_call: TRBD1
cdr3_nt: TGTGCCAGCAGCGTAGCTAGGCAGGGGGCTGATGGCTACACCTTC
cdr3_aa: CASSVARQGADGYTF

clone_size: NA
j_call: TRBJ2-7
v_call: TRBV3-1/TRBV3-2
d_call: NA
cdr3_nt: TGTGCCAGCAGCCAACAATACTACAGGGCTTCCTACGAGCAGTACTTC
cdr3_aa: CASSQQYYRASYEQYF

clone_size: NA
j_call: TRBJ2-7
v_call: TRBV5-4
d_call: TRBD1
cdr3_nt: TGTGCCAGCAGCTTGCGACAGGGCGGCGAGCAGTACTTC
cdr3_aa: CASSLRQGGEQYF

clone_size: NA
j_call: TRBJ1-2
v_call: TRBV6-2/TRBV6-3
d_call: TRBD1
cdr3_nt: TGTGCCAGCAGTTACTTCTTGGGGACAGGGAGTAACTATGGCTACACCTTC
cdr3_aa: CASSYFLGTGSNYGYTF

clone_size: NA
j_call: TRBJ1-5
v_call: TRBV11-2
d_call: NA
cdr3_nt: TGTGCCAGCAGCCGACAGACCAATCAGCCCCAGCATTTT
cdr3_aa: CASSRQTNQPQHF

clone_size: once
j_call: TRBJ1-4
v_call: TRBV6-2/TRBV6-3
d_call: NA
cdr3_nt: TGTGCCAGCAGTTACTCCAGGGGCACTAATGAAAAACTGTTTTTT
cdr3_aa: CASSYSRGTNEKLFF

clone_size: NA
j_call: TRBJ1-1
v_call: TRBV19
d_call: NA
cdr3_nt: TGTGCCAGTAGTATATCAGGGAACACTGAAGCTTTCTTT
cdr3_aa: CASSISGNTEAFF

clone_size: NA
j_call: TRBJ1-2
v_call: TRBV5-1
d_call: TRBD1
cdr3_nt: TGCGCCAGCAGCCTAGATTCCGGGACAGGGTCCTATGGCTACACCTTC
cdr3_aa: CASSLDSGTGSYGYTF

clone_size: NA
j_call: TRBJ2-2
v_call: TRBV11-2
d_call: NA
cdr3_nt: TGTGCCAGCAGCTTAGGTAGTTCCGGGGAGCTGTTTTTT
cdr3_aa: CASSLGSSGELFF

clone_size: few
j_call: TRBJ2-1
v_call: TRBV6-2/TRBV6-3
d_call: TRBD2
cdr3_nt: TGTGCCAGCAGTTACTCGGTCGGGGGGGGCCCCTACAATGAGCAGTTCTTC
cdr3_aa: CASSYSVGGGPYNEQFF

clone_size: NA
j_call: TRBJ1-2
v_call: TRBV9
d_call: NA
cdr3_nt: TGTGCCAGCAGCTCGAGGACGGGGGACTATGGCTACACCTTC
cdr3_aa: CASSSRTGDYGYTF

clone_size: NA
j_call: TRBJ2-2
v_call: TRBV5-4
d_call: NA
cdr3_nt: TGTGCCAGCAGCGGACAGTTCACTGGGGAGCTGTTTTTT
cdr3_aa: CASSGQFTGELFF

clone_size: NA
j_call: TRBJ2-1
v_call: TRBV7-9
d_call: TRBD1
cdr3_nt: TGTGCCAGCAGCAACGACAGGGGGTTCAATGAGCAGTTCTTC
cdr3_aa: CASSNDRGFNEQFF